One and the same sample provided the 19 T cell receptor beta chains below, sequenced in a study of cytotoxic CD8 clonotypes in ibrutinib-treated CLL. Generated by immunoSEQ multiplex PCR, the TCRdb table keeps only in-frame clones and is missing some. Altogether roughly 100,000 clones are present, around 80% being singletons, with the ten largest covering 25% to 40%. Sequences were derived from PBMCs, sampled after 12 months of ibrutinib treatment. These receptors all stem from a human donor with chronic lymphocytic leukemia.

This chain uses TRBV25-1 with TRBJ1-5; no clear D. The CDR3 spans 16 residues. CDR1 and CDR2 (germline): MGHDK, SYGVNS. The ends were cut back, 4 bases at V and 1 base at J, with 14 bases in the middle. The CDR3 DNA reads TGTGCCAGCAGTGGTCCTTTGGGCGGAAGCAATCAGCCCCAGCATTTT. It yields the protein CASSGPLGGSNQPQHF.

This CDR3 is CAWSVPASSYEQYF. The CDR3 bases are TGTGCCTGGAGTGTACCGGCCAGCTCCTACGAGCAGTACTTC. J is TRBJ2-7 and V is TRBV30; the D is unclear. Trimming pared 0 bases from V and 0 bases from J, leaving 9 bases between. Germline CDR1 and CDR2: GTSNPN and SVGIG (reference sequence). The length of the CDR3 is 14 residues.

The CDR3 here is CAISEGVTGPSGANVLTF. In DNA, the CDR3 is TGTGCCATCAGTGAAGGGGTCACCGGGCCCTCTGGGGCCAACGTCCTGACTTTC. The chain couples TRBV10-3 to TRBJ2-6, with a tentative D call TRBD1 (5 bases). Germline values: CDR1 ENHRY, CDR2 SYGVKD. Trimming left V 3 bases short and J 0 bases short, with 15 bases between. The CDR3 is 18 amino acids.

The V and J genes are TRBV11-2 and TRBJ2-7; the D gene could be TRBD1 or TRBD2 (5 bases each). V shed 6 bases and J shed 2 bases, with 17 bases lying between them. Germline V gives CDR1 SGHAT, CDR2 FQNNGV. This CDR3 is 15 amino acids long. CDR3 DNA: TGTGCCAGCAGTTTATTGAGGGGCGAGGCCTACGAGCAGTACTTC. It yields the protein CASSLLRGEAYEQYF.

This clone has a single count. The sample contains more than one DNA sequence encoding this CDR3. The rearrangement links TRBV5-1 to TRBJ2-7, with 8 bases lining up with TRBD1. V lost 3 bases, J lost 4 bases, and 6 bases stayed unmatched. The CDR3 consists of 14 residues. Germline V gene lookup returns CDR1 SGHRS and CDR2 YFSETQ. The CDR3 loop reads CASSSTGGSYEQYF. CDR3 bases: TGCGCCAGCAGCTCAACAGGGGGATCTTACGAGCAGTACTTC.

This clone was seen a single time. The chain uses TRBV27 and TRBJ2-7, with 7 bases fitting TRBD1. Germline V gene data show CDR1 as MNHEY and CDR2 as SMNVEV (reference sequence). J was trimmed by 3 bases and V by 10 bases; bases with no gene match: 6. The length of the CDR3 is 12 residues. The DNA of the CDR3 is TGTGCCACCGGACAGGAATTCTACGAGCAGTACTTC. It yields the protein CATGQEFYEQYF.

This chain links TRBV15 with TRBJ2-7; 9 bases fit TRBD1. V shed 3 bases, J shed 9 bases, and the junction held 12 bases outside the gene matches. Germline V gives CDR1 LNHNV, CDR2 YYDKDF (reference sequence). This CDR3 region has 15 residues. The CDR3 nucleotides read TGTGCCACCAGCAGGAACCCGACAGGGGGTACCGGGCAGTACTTC. It codes for CATSRNPTGGTGQYF.

The chain couples TRBV6-6 to TRBJ2-3; D not resolved. Germline V gives CDR1 MNHNY, CDR2 SVGAGI (reference sequence). V lost 4 bases and J lost 2, with 4 bases in between. There are 12 residues in the CDR3. CDR3 residues: CASSFSTDTQYF. CDR3 sequence (DNA): TGTGCCAGCAGTTTTTCCACAGATACGCAGTATTTT.

This chain links TRBV10-2 with TRBJ1-2; the D gene is possibly TRBD1 (6 bases). Trimming stripped 5 bases from V and 6 bases from J, with 10 bases between. The CDR3 contains 12 residues. From germline, CDR1 is WSHSY and CDR2 SAAADI. The CDR3 coding sequence is TGCGCCAGCAGTCAACAGGGAGATGGCTACACCTTC. It translates to CASSQQGDGYTF.

This clone was picked up a small number of times. The chain joins TRBV7-2 to TRBJ2-5; no definite D call. This CDR3 comprises 16 residues. Trimming took 1 base from V and 5 from J, leaving 17 bases between them. Germline V gene data show CDR1 as SGHTA and CDR2 as FQGNSA. In DNA form, the CDR3 reads TGTGCCAGCAGCTTAGGCTTTCTTCTCCTTGAGGAGACCCAGTACTTC. Translating it yields CASSLGFLLLEETQYF.

The chain combines TRBV7-8 with TRBJ2-3; D assignment may be TRBD1 or TRBD2 (5 bases each). V was trimmed by 5 bases and J by 0 bases, leaving 30 bases between them. Germline assignment: CDR1 SGHVS and CDR2 FQNEAQ. This CDR3 has 21 amino acids. This CDR3 is CASSPRGTGTAYLPSTDTQYF. DNA of the CDR3: TGTGCCAGCAGCCCACGGGGAACCGGGACCGCCTATCTACCCAGCACAGATACGCAGTATTTT. Full variable domain (missing parts from reference TRBV7-8 and TRBJ2-3): GAGVSQSPRYKVAKRGQDVALRCDPISGHVSLFWYQQALGQGPEFLTYFQNEAQLDKSGLPSDRFFAERPEGSVSTLKIQRTQQEDSAVYLCASSPRGTGTAYLPSTDTQYFGPGTRLTVL.

This chain joins TRBV5-6 and TRBJ2-7, with 8 bases aligning to TRBD1. Germline CDR1 is SGHDT and CDR2 is YYEEEE. The CDR3 loop spans 16 amino acids. Unmatched junction bases numbered 11, after V lost 1 base and J lost 5 bases. The CDR3 region is CASSLLWTGIFHEQYF. In DNA, the CDR3 is TGTGCCAGCAGCTTGTTGTGGACAGGGATTTTCCACGAGCAGTACTTC.

This clone occurred a few times. The V call is TRBV4-3, the J call TRBJ2-1; TRBD1 agrees at 11 bases. The CDR3 is made up of 15 amino acids. The germline V gene has CDR1 LGHNA and CDR2 YSLEER. The ends lost 3 bases at V and 8 bases at J; junction bases unmatched: 6. The CDR3 here is CASSHQGTGGDEQFF. DNA of the CDR3: TGCGCCAGCAGCCATCAGGGGACAGGGGGTGATGAGCAGTTCTTC.

V is TRBV5-1 and J is TRBJ1-1, with 9 bases matching TRBD1. The CDR3 spans 12 residues. CDR1 is SGHRS and CDR2 is YFSETQ in the germline V gene. Trimming took 4 bases from V and 7 from J; bases not matched to a gene: 2. CDR3 sequence reads: CASSGTGIEAFF. In DNA form, the CDR3 reads TGCGCCAGCAGCGGGACAGGGATTGAAGCTTTCTTT.

The V call is TRBV7-2, the J call TRBJ2-3; D remains ambiguous. Germline V gene lookup returns CDR1 SGHTA and CDR2 FQGNSA. Trimming took off 3 bases at V and 5 bases at J, with 3 bases between the two ends. The CDR3 is made up of 11 amino acids. CDR3: CASSFRDTQYF. The CDR3 nucleotides read TGTGCCAGCAGCTTTAGAGATACGCAGTATTTT.

The chain combines TRBV19 with TRBJ2-5; weak D call: TRBD2 (6 bases). Germline CDR1 LNHDA, CDR2 SQIVND (reference sequence). There are 14 residues in the CDR3. V lost 4 bases and J 2 bases, leaving 11 bases between the germline ends. The CDR3 sequence is CASSRPGLQETQYF. CDR3 bases: TGTGCCAGTAGTAGACCGGGACTTCAAGAGACCCAGTACTTC. The variable domain in full, with the rest retrieved from reference TRBV19 and TRBJ2-5, is DGGITQSPKYLFRKEGQNVTLSCEQNLNHDAMYWYRQDPGQGLRLIYYSQIVNDFQKGDIAEGYSVSREKKESFPLTVTSAQKNPTAFYLCASSRPGLQETQYFGPGTRLLVL.

The genes are TRBV7-3 and TRBJ2-3; D not certain. Trimming left V 3 bases short and J 0 bases short, with 4 bases between. This CDR3 comprises 13 residues. The germline V gene encodes CDR1 SGHTA and CDR2 FQGTGA. CDR3 sequence: CASSFGSTDTQYF. In DNA, the CDR3 is TGTGCCAGCAGCTTCGGGAGCACAGATACGCAGTATTTT.

This clone was counted between two and nine times. This chain links TRBV7-9 with TRBJ2-1; a weak D match, TRBD2 (6 bases). This CDR3 contains 13 residues. Trimming took off 2 bases at V and 9 bases at J, with 11 bases between the two ends. Germline CDR1 and CDR2: SEHNR and FQNEAQ (reference sequence). The CDR3 spells CASSLISRGEQFF. DNA of the CDR3: TGTGCCAGCAGCTTAATATCGCGGGGTGAGCAGTTCTTC.

The chain combines TRBV7-2 with TRBJ2-3, with 7 nucleotides matching TRBD2. Germline V gene sequence: CDR1 SGHTA, CDR2 FQGNSA. This CDR3 has 14 amino acids. Losses at the gene ends were 6 bases for V and 5 bases for J; bases not matched to a gene: 8. The CDR3 region is CASSKKAGLDTQYF. The CDR3 nucleotides read TGTGCCAGCAGTAAAAAAGCGGGGCTAGATACGCAGTATTTT.